Below, 22 T cell receptor beta chains from the same sample are listed, as sequenced in a study of blood T cells in healthy people across ages. Primers used in a second PCR of about 7 to 11 cycles were a sample-barcoded 5' primer and a J-beta primer mix. TCRdb fed the 5' RACE reads into MiXCR, producing one record per CDR3 protein. The data contain fewer than 800,000 distinct CDR3 sequences, 20% to 25% of them seen just once; the ten biggest clones take up under 9.5%. These same data were also listed under a study on T cells of mothers and their children.

The sequencing sample was made of blood. These receptors came from a boy between 10 and 17 years old in good health.

This clonotype was picked up a small number of times. The rearrangement uses TRBV7-8 and TRBJ1-4, with 7 bases identical to TRBD1. The germline V gene encodes CDR1 SGHVS and CDR2 FQNEAQ. This CDR3 contains 15 residues. Germline trimming cut 1 base from V and 9 bases from J; bases unmatched to any gene: 8. The CDR3 DNA reads TGTGCCAGCAGCTTAGTTAGGGGGGACAGCAAAAAACTGTTTTTT. It specifies CASSLVRGDSKKLFF.

The CDR3 DNA is TGTGCCAGCGGCGCGGCCGGCTACAATGAGCAGTTCTTC. It specifies CASGAAGYNEQFF. The genes are TRBV11-3 and TRBJ2-1; D not resolved. CDR1 is SGHNT, CDR2 YENEEA, per germline. Between the trimmed V and J ends, which lost 8 bases and 3 bases, there was a span of 11 bases. There are 13 residues in the CDR3.

This clonotype was recorded a few times. V gene TRBV6-2 or TRBV6-3 combines with J gene TRBJ2-5; D might be TRBD1 (5 bases). The CDR3 runs to 15 residues. V shed 0 bases and J shed 5 bases, with 13 bases lying between them. Germline V gene sequence: CDR1 MNHEY, CDR2 SVGEGT. The CDR3: CASSYSKGAAETQYF. The CDR3, as DNA: TGTGCCAGCAGTTACTCGAAAGGGGCGGCGGAGACCCAGTACTTC.

This chain joins TRBV5-1 and TRBJ2-7; possibly TRBD1 for D (5 bases). CDR1 is SGHRS and CDR2 is YFSETQ in the germline V gene. The CDR3 covers 13 residues. V lost 3 bases, J lost 3 bases, and 10 bases lay in between. The chain's CDR3 is CASSWGSYYEQYF. The CDR3, as DNA: TGCGCCAGCAGCTGGGGCAGTTACTACGAGCAGTACTTC.

There are a few counts of this clonotype. V is TRBV10-3 and J is TRBJ2-1; 11 bases fit TRBD2. The length of the CDR3 is 15 residues. Germline V gives CDR1 ENHRY, CDR2 SYGVKD. The V gene end was trimmed by 6 bases and the J gene end by 6 bases; junction bases not matched to a gene: 7. DNA for the CDR3: TGTGCCATCAGCTTGACTAGCGGGACCACCAATGAGCAGTTCTTC. Protein sequence: CAISLTSGTTNEQFF.

This clonotype was seen a few times. The chain links TRBV5-1 to TRBJ2-5, with D hard to call. The CDR3 is 14 residues long. Between the trimmed V and J ends, which lost 4 bases and 1 base, there was a span of 11 bases. Germline CDR1 reads SGHRS; CDR2 reads YFSETQ. CDR3 DNA: TGCGCCAGCAGCCTCAGAAACCGCCAAGAGACCCAGTACTTC. As protein: CASSLRNRQETQYF.

The chain is built from TRBV12-5 and TRBJ1-4; TRBD1 aligns across 7 bases. The CDR3 is made up of 14 amino acids. Germline V gives CDR1 LGHNT, CDR2 FRNRAP. J was trimmed by 3 bases and V by 8 bases; bases with no gene match: 6. The CDR3 sequence: CASKRQGANEKLFF. CDR3 in DNA: TGTGCTAGTAAGAGGCAGGGGGCTAATGAAAAACTGTTTTTT.

There are a few counts of this clonotype. The rearrangement joins TRBV20-1 to TRBJ2-7, with 7 bases fitting TRBD2. The V and J ends lost 1 base and 7 bases, in that order; junction bases with no gene match: 10. In germline, CDR1 is DFQATT, CDR2 SNEGSKA (reference sequence). This CDR3 has 14 residues. CDR3 sequence: CSARVEGGPREQYF. CDR3 sequence (DNA): TGCAGTGCTAGAGTTGAGGGAGGGCCCCGTGAGCAGTACTTC.

This chain joins TRBV2 and TRBJ2-3, with 8 nucleotides matching TRBD1. The V gene end was trimmed by 6 bases and the J gene end by 6 bases; junction bases not matched to a gene: 8. Germline V gene data show CDR1 as SNHLY and CDR2 as FYNNEI. This CDR3 is 14 amino acids long. The CDR3 DNA is TGTGCCAGCAGAGGCCCTACAGGGGGGGATACGCAGTATTTT. Amino acids: CASRGPTGGDTQYF.

The chain uses TRBV7-9 and TRBJ1-5; D gene unclear. CDR1 is SEHNR and CDR2 is FQNEAQ in the germline V gene (reference sequence). The CDR3 spans 13 residues. V gave up 1 base and J gave up 4 bases, with 5 bases separating them. Written as DNA, the CDR3 is TGTGCCAGCAGCTTAGGAGATAATCAGCCCCAGCATTTT. The encoded protein is CASSLGDNQPQHF.

V is TRBV6-1 and J is TRBJ1-4; D remains ambiguous. Germline CDR1 reads MNHNS; CDR2 reads SASEGT. V was shortened by 5 bases and J by 2 bases, with 15 bases between the two germline ends. This CDR3 is built from 16 residues. The CDR3 coding sequence is TGTGCCAGCAGTAGTACCTGGACGGCCACTAATGAAAAACTGTTTTTT. Amino acid sequence: CASSSTWTATNEKLFF.

Only a few counts were recorded for this clonotype. One junction end does not reproduce the germline sequence, and a read error may be involved. This chain joins TRBV7-8 and TRBJ2-1; 12 bases match TRBD2. CDR3 length: 19 residues. Germline values: CDR1 SGHVS, CDR2 FQNEAQ. The CDR3 coding sequence is TGTACCAGCAGCACGCCGGGACTAGCGGGCGTCAGCTCCTACAATGAGCAGTTCTTC. This sequence encodes CTSSTPGLAGVSSYNEQFF.

This chain links TRBV6-2 or TRBV6-3 with TRBJ2-5, with TRBD1 as a possible D gene (5 bases). The J call may be in error: the DNA end matches TRBJ2-7 better. Germline CDR1 MNHEY, CDR2 SVGEGT. There are 12 residues in the CDR3. The CDR3 nucleotides are TGTGCCAGCAGCCAGGGCTTCTCCGAGCAGTACTTC. Translation: CASSQGFSEQYF.

The V gene is TRBV29-1, the J gene TRBJ2-7, with a weak D call TRBD1 (5 bases). The CDR3 spans 13 residues. V lost 3 bases and J lost 2, with 11 bases in between. Germline V lookup: CDR1 SQVTM, CDR2 ANQGSEA. The CDR3 loop is CSVEAGPTYEQYF. CDR3 nucleotide sequence: TGCAGCGTTGAGGCAGGGCCAACCTACGAGCAGTACTTC.

This clonotype was counted between two and nine times. The J gene is TRBJ2-3, the V gene TRBV27; D is possibly TRBD1 (6 bases). Trimming left V 3 bases short and J 2 bases short, with 12 bases between. Germline V CDR1 and CDR2: MNHEY, SMNVEV (reference sequence). The CDR3 totals 15 residues. This chain's CDR3 is CASSFSRTATDTQYF. CDR3 sequence (DNA): TGTGCCAGCAGTTTCTCGAGGACAGCCACAGATACGCAGTATTTT.

The chain carries TRBV12-3 or TRBV12-4 and TRBJ2-5; D perhaps matches TRBD1 (5 bases). This CDR3 region has 14 residues. Trimming took off 5 bases at V and 2 bases at J, with 12 bases between the two ends. CDR3 amino acids: CASSPTTGQETQYF. In DNA, the CDR3 is TGTGCCAGCAGTCCCACAACAGGACAAGAGACCCAGTACTTC.

This chain uses TRBV7-2 with TRBJ2-7; tentative D call: TRBD1 (5 bases). The CDR3 is made up of 12 amino acids. V was shortened by 5 bases and J by 5 bases, with 10 bases between the two germline ends. CDR1 and CDR2 (germline): SGHTA, FQGNSA. Here the CDR3 reads CASSPDTNEQYF. CDR3 coding DNA: TGTGCCAGCAGCCCGGACACCAACGAGCAGTACTTC.

This clonotype was seen a single time. This rearrangement joins TRBV7-8 to TRBJ2-1; 8 nucleotides align to TRBD1. Looked up from germline, CDR1 is SGHVS and CDR2 is FQNEAQ. V was clipped by 0 bases and J by 10 bases; unmatched bases: 8. The CDR3 spans 15 residues. This CDR3 is CASSLARQGAGEQFF. The CDR3 nucleotides are TGTGCCAGCAGCTTAGCGCGCCAGGGGGCGGGAGAGCAGTTCTTC.

This clonotype appeared a few times. This chain uses TRBV25-1 with TRBJ2-3; 10 nucleotides match TRBD2. There are 17 residues in the CDR3. V lost 3 bases to trimming and J lost 0 bases; unmatched junction nucleotides: 6. Germline assignment: CDR1 MGHDK and CDR2 SYGVNS. The DNA of the CDR3 is TGTGCCAGCAGTGACCAAGCGGGGGGGCACAGCACAGATACGCAGTATTTT. This sequence encodes CASSDQAGGHSTDTQYF. The full variable domain, with the rest looked up from reference TRBV25-1 and TRBJ2-3, is EADIYQTPRYLVIGTGKKITLECSQTMGHDKMYWYQQDPGMELHLIHYSYGVNSTEKGDLSSESTVSRIRTEHFPLTLESARPSHTSQYLCASSDQAGGHSTDTQYFGPGTRLTVL.

This clonotype was seen a few times. The rearrangement joins TRBV5-1 to TRBJ1-3; D not resolved. The CDR3 has 15 residues. V was clipped by 0 bases and J by 5 bases, with 12 bases between them. Per germline, CDR1 SGHRS and CDR2 YFSETQ. The CDR3 reads CASSLESGIRNTIYF. DNA for the CDR3: TGCGCCAGCAGCTTGGAATCTGGAATCAGAAACACCATATATTTT.

This clonotype showed up just a few times. In DNA form, the CDR3 reads TGTGCCAGCAAGTCCAGGAATGAGCAGTTCTTC. It translates to CASKSRNEQFF. The rearrangement links TRBV6-5 to TRBJ2-1; the D is unclear. Germline assignment: CDR1 MNHEY and CDR2 SVGAGI. V shed 7 bases and J shed 7 bases, with 8 bases lying between them. The CDR3 runs 11 residues.

This clonotype appeared a few times. The chain employs TRBV20-1 and TRBJ2-3; TRBD2 agrees at 11 bases. CDR3 length equals 18 residues. The germline V gene encodes CDR1 DFQATT and CDR2 SNEGSKA (reference sequence). V was pared by 3 bases and J by 4 bases, with 15 bases of the junction left unmatched. The CDR3 DNA sequence: TGCAGTGCTAGCGGGTTCATAGCGGGAGGGCAAGAATCAGATACGCAGTATTTT. Translating gives CSASGFIAGGQESDTQYF.